A single sample is the source of the 22 T cell receptor beta chains below, sequenced in a study of cytomegalovirus exposure and HLA in healthy donors. Use of 60 Vbeta and 13 Jbeta primers characterized the PCR. The assay was immunoSEQ multiplex PCR, and TCRdb's table has in-frame clones only and misses some. The sample carries about 98,000 clones, around 70% recorded once. The source material was PBMCs. The receptors derive from a man aged 50 or older in good health and CMV-seronegative.

The V and J genes are TRBV14 and TRBJ1-1; the match to TRBD1 covers 9 bases. Germline V lookup: CDR1 SGHDN, CDR2 FVKESK. The CDR3 runs to 15 residues. After removal of 2 bases from V and 3 bases from J, the junction contained 4 bases not matched to a gene. The chain's CDR3 is CASSQTGQGYTEAFF. CDR3 coding DNA: TGTGCCAGCAGCCAAACCGGACAGGGGTACACTGAAGCTTTCTTT.

This clone has just a few counts. The chain recombines TRBV5-1 with TRBJ1-5, with 10 bases aligning to TRBD1. The J segment lost 6 bases and the V segment lost 4 bases, leaving 4 bases of the junction unmatched. CDR3 length: 14 residues. Germline-derived CDR1 and CDR2 are SGHRS and YFSETQ. The CDR3 region has the DNA TGCGCCAGCAGCCCGGGACAGGGGAGTCAGCCCCAGCATTTT. It translates to CASSPGQGSQPQHF.

The CDR3 DNA follows: TGTGCCAGCAGCCAGATACAGGGGGCTGTTGTAGAAGGCTACACCTTC. It specifies CASSQIQGAVVEGYTF. The V call is TRBV4-2, the J call TRBJ1-2, with TRBD1 identical over 9 bases. Trimming cost V 3 bases and J 8 bases; bases outside gene matches: 13. The length of the CDR3 is 16 residues. Germline V lookup: CDR1 LGHNA, CDR2 YNFKEQ.

The chain links TRBV4-3 to TRBJ2-7; 8 bases map to TRBD1. The CDR3 contains 13 residues. Looked up from germline, CDR1 is LGHNA and CDR2 is YSLEER. The junction had 1 base not matched to a gene; V was cut back by 3 bases and J by 3 bases. The CDR3 loop is CASSQDRDYEQYF. In DNA, the CDR3 is TGCGCCAGCAGCCAGGACAGGGACTACGAGCAGTACTTC.

Comment on this clone: The sample carries other DNA sequences with the same CDR3. The chain recombines TRBV9 with TRBJ2-3; no reliable D call. Germline CDR1 reads SGDLS; CDR2 reads YYNGEE. The CDR3 loop spans 13 amino acids. V was shortened by 5 bases and J by 0 bases, with 7 bases between the two germline ends. The CDR3 bases are TGTGCCAGCAGTCCCGGGAGCACAGATACGCAGTATTTT. It specifies CASSPGSTDTQYF.

The CDR3 DNA reads as TGTGCCAGCAGCTTGGTTGGCCCCGTCCACTCCTACGAGCAGTACTTC. Translated, it gives CASSLVGPVHSYEQYF. This chain joins TRBV5-4 and TRBJ2-7; D ambiguous. This CDR3 has 16 amino acids. Trimming removed 0 bases from V and 0 bases from J, with 13 bases in between. Germline V gene lookup returns CDR1 SGHNT and CDR2 YYREEE (reference sequence).

This clone was seen only a few times. One junction end disagrees with the germline gene, perhaps due to a read error. The chain employs TRBV18 and TRBJ2-3; weak D call: TRBD1 (7 bases). The V gene's germline CDR1 is KGHSH and CDR2 LQKENI. The CDR3 is 12 amino acids. For the CDR3, the DNA is TGTGCCAGCTCACCAGAGGAGGGGGCTAGGAATTTT. Amino acids: CASSPEEGARNF.

The chain joins TRBV5-4 to TRBJ2-3; D call uncertain. The CDR3 extends over 14 amino acids. V lost 3 bases, J lost 3 bases, and 11 bases lay in between. Looked up from germline, CDR1 is SGHNT and CDR2 is YYREEE (reference sequence). CDR3 region: CASSSWPATDTQYF. The CDR3 nucleotides are TGTGCCAGCAGCTCATGGCCAGCGACAGATACGCAGTATTTT.

V is TRBV2 and J is TRBJ1-5; D gene unclear. V lost 7 bases and J 1 base, leaving 11 bases between the germline ends. Germline V gene sequence: CDR1 SNHLY, CDR2 FYNNEI. The CDR3 is made up of 14 amino acids. The CDR3 sequence: CASKPEWSNQPQHF. In DNA form, the CDR3 reads TGTGCCAGCAAGCCGGAGTGGAGCAATCAGCCCCAGCATTTT.

The genes are TRBV5-4 and TRBJ2-1; the match to TRBD2 covers 11 bases. From germline, CDR1 is SGHNT and CDR2 YYREEE (reference sequence). There are 15 residues in the CDR3. J was trimmed by 6 bases and V by 0 bases; bases with no gene match: 2. The CDR3 coding sequence is TGTGCCAGCAGCTTGGGACTAGCGGGAATCAATGAGCAGTTCTTC. Translated: CASSLGLAGINEQFF.

The V and J genes are TRBV14 and TRBJ1-1, with D hard to call. The length of the CDR3 is 16 residues. Germline-derived CDR1 and CDR2 are SGHDN and FVKESK. Trimming took 0 bases from V and 0 from J, leaving 11 bases between them. CDR3: CASSQDRGAMNTEAFF. CDR3 nucleotide sequence: TGTGCCAGCAGCCAAGATCGGGGTGCCATGAACACTGAAGCTTTCTTT.

The rearrangement uses TRBV7-9 and TRBJ2-5; D is unclear. The V gene lost 1 base and the J gene lost 4 bases, with 10 bases spanning the gap. The germline V gene has CDR1 SEHNR and CDR2 FQNEAQ (reference sequence). The CDR3 loop spans 14 amino acids. The DNA of the CDR3 is TGTGCCAGCAGCTTAGGGGCAAGCCGAGAGACCCAGTACTTC. This gives the protein CASSLGASRETQYF.

J is TRBJ2-2 and V is TRBV5-4, with D tentatively TRBD2 (5 bases). CDR3 size: 13 residues. In germline, CDR1 is SGHNT, CDR2 YYREEE (reference sequence). Trimming left V 2 bases short and J 6 bases short, with 8 bases between. CDR3 protein: CASSLRGPGELFF. CDR3 nucleotides: TGTGCCAGCAGCTTAAGAGGGCCCGGGGAGCTGTTTTTT.

The chain uses TRBV2 and TRBJ1-5; a weak D match, TRBD1 (5 bases). V shed 6 bases and J shed 6 bases, with 9 bases lying between them. The CDR3 contains 12 residues. Germline values: CDR1 SNHLY, CDR2 FYNNEI. The CDR3 protein is CASRKTGQPQHF. The DNA of the CDR3 is TGTGCCAGCAGGAAAACAGGTCAGCCCCAGCATTTT.

The rearrangement uses TRBV28 and TRBJ2-5, with 7 nucleotides matching TRBD1. Germline-derived CDR1 and CDR2 are MDHEN and SYDVKM. The CDR3 runs to 14 residues. Unmatched junction bases numbered 8, after V lost 5 bases and J lost 5 bases. CDR3 region: CASSPRQGRETQYF. The CDR3 DNA follows: TGTGCCAGCAGTCCACGACAGGGTCGGGAGACCCAGTACTTC.

The rearrangement links TRBV18 to TRBJ1-1; D may be TRBD1 (6 bases). The CDR3 covers 15 residues. Looked up from germline, CDR1 is KGHSH and CDR2 is LQKENI. Trimming left V 8 bases short and J 4 bases short, with 20 bases between. The CDR3 DNA reads TGTGCCAGCCACATGACAGGTGAATTCGTCACTGAAGCTTTCTTT. It codes for CASHMTGEFVTEAFF.

This chain uses TRBV10-1 with TRBJ2-1; no clear D. CDR3 length: 14 amino acids. V was pared by 0 bases and J by 9 bases, with 12 bases between. CDR1 is WNHNN and CDR2 is SYGVQD in the germline V gene (reference sequence). The CDR3 DNA follows: TGCGCCAGCAGTGAGTCGACCGCCCGACTTGAGCAGTTCTTC. Its translation is CASSESTARLEQFF.

The CDR3 here is CASSLLAADTGELFF. The CDR3 region has the DNA TGTGCCAGCAGCTTGTTGGCGGCTGACACCGGGGAGCTGTTTTTT. This rearrangement joins TRBV7-3 to TRBJ2-2; D gene ambiguous. Trimming removed 3 bases at V and 3 bases at J, with 11 bases between. Germline V gives CDR1 SGHTA, CDR2 FQGTGA. CDR3 length: 15 residues.

The V call is TRBV30, the J call TRBJ1-5; D gene ambiguous. Germline V lookup: CDR1 GTSNPN, CDR2 SVGIG (reference sequence). The germline V and J ends were trimmed by 3 bases and 0 bases, with 6 bases remaining between them. CDR3 size: 13 residues. In DNA form, the CDR3 reads TGTGCCTGGAGCAGAAGTAGCAATCAGCCCCAGCATTTT. Its translation: CAWSRSSNQPQHF.

On this clone itself: At the DNA level, this CDR3 is encoded by other sequences in the same sample as well. This chain links TRBV18 with TRBJ1-5; tentatively, D is TRBD1 (5 bases). The CDR3 is 14 amino acids. Germline values: CDR1 KGHSH, CDR2 LQKENI. V was shortened by 3 bases and J by 1 base, with 7 bases between the two germline ends. The CDR3 loop is CASSPGQSNQPQHF. The CDR3 nucleotides are TGTGCCAGCTCACCGGGGCAGAGCAATCAGCCCCAGCATTTT.

This clone was recorded once. The chain joins TRBV7-2 to TRBJ2-3; D perhaps matches TRBD2 (7 bases). Germline CDR1 reads SGHTA; CDR2 reads FQGNSA. Between the trimmed V and J ends, which lost 6 bases and 0 bases, there was a span of 13 bases. This CDR3 has 15 amino acids. The CDR3 DNA is TGTGCCAGCAGTTCACGGGGGGCTAGCACAGATACGCAGTATTTT. The encoded protein is CASSSRGASTDTQYF.

This clone was picked up a small number of times. The genes are TRBV5-1 and TRBJ2-2; D might be TRBD1 (5 bases). V lost 3 bases and J 6 bases, leaving 12 bases between the germline ends. The CDR3 totals 14 residues. Germline V lookup: CDR1 SGHRS, CDR2 YFSETQ. The CDR3 spells CASSSQGYSGELFF. The DNA of the CDR3 is TGCGCCAGCAGCTCTCAGGGCTACTCCGGGGAGCTGTTTTTT.